Each of the 24 T cell receptor beta chains below was sequenced from the same sample in a study of blood T cell repertoires in COVID-19. Method: immunoSEQ multiplex PCR; TCRdb's copy keeps in-frame clones and lacks some. The repertoire consists of about 70,000 clones, with 88% occurring once and the leading ten covering about 1.5%. Sequenced input: peripheral blood. The receptor source for this set is a human donor in a cohort sampled during active COVID-19.

The CDR3 protein is CASSKRVEAQYF. The DNA of the CDR3 is TGTGCCAGCAGTAAGCGGGTCGAGGCCCAGTACTTC. This chain connects TRBV2 to TRBJ2-5, with D perhaps matching TRBD2 (6 bases). With 5 bases removed from V and 9 bases from J, the gap between germline ends came to 13 bases. Germline values: CDR1 SNHLY, CDR2 FYNNEI. The CDR3 has 12 residues.

This sequence joins TRBV2 and TRBJ2-1, with 8 bases aligning to TRBD2. There are 15 residues in the CDR3. J was trimmed by 5 bases and V by 6 bases; bases with no gene match: 9. From germline, CDR1 is SNHLY and CDR2 FYNNEI. CDR3 region: CASRRAGVTDNEQFF. CDR3 in DNA: TGTGCCAGCAGAAGAGCGGGAGTAACCGACAATGAGCAGTTCTTC. Drawing the rest from reference TRBV2 and TRBJ2-1, the complete variable domain is EPEVTQTPSHQVTQMGQEVILRCVPISNHLYFYWYRQILGQKVEFLVSFYNNEISEKSEIFDDQFSVERPDGSNFTLKIRSTKLEDSAMYFCASRRAGVTDNEQFFGPGTRLTVL.

The CDR3 spells CASSPTGTITSYEQYV. CDR3 coding DNA: TGTGCCAGCAGTCCAACCGGGACTATAACTTCCTACGAGCAGTACGTC. V is TRBV28 and J is TRBJ2-7; the match to TRBD2 covers 7 bases. Germline values: CDR1 MDHEN, CDR2 SYDVKM. The V gene end was trimmed by 5 bases and the J gene end by 1 base; junction bases not matched to a gene: 11. This CDR3 has 16 amino acids.

V usage is TRBV6-5 and J usage is TRBJ2-4; no clear D. V lost 8 bases to trimming and J lost 9 bases, with 11 bases between them. CDR1 is MNHEY and CDR2 is SVGAGI in the germline V gene. CDR3 size: 11 residues. CDR3 sequence: CASQRGGIQYF. The CDR3 DNA is TGTGCCAGCCAGCGCGGCGGCATTCAGTACTTC.

The CDR3 DNA reads as TGTGCCAGCAGCTTAGAGCGGGGCACTGAAGCTTTCTTT. Translating it yields CASSLERGTEAFF. V usage is TRBV7-2 and J usage is TRBJ1-1, with no clear D. The CDR3 sequence is 13 residues long. V was cut by 1 base and J by 4 bases, with 7 bases left in between. Germline assignment: CDR1 SGHTA and CDR2 FQGNSA.

The chain carries TRBV5-4 and TRBJ1-6, with D hard to call. The CDR3 is made up of 15 amino acids. The germline CDR1 and CDR2 sequences are SGHNT and YYREEE (reference sequence). Trimming left V 1 base short and J 7 bases short, with 12 bases between. The chain's CDR3 is CASSLKEAENSPLHF. In DNA, the CDR3 is TGTGCCAGCAGCTTGAAAGAGGCCGAAAATTCACCCCTCCACTTT. The whole variable domain, remainder taken from reference TRBV5-4 and TRBJ1-6, is ETGVTQSPTHLIKTRGQQVTLRCSSQSGHNTVSWYQQALGQGPQFIFQYYREEENGRGNFPPRFSGLQFPNYSSELNVNALELDDSALYLCASSLKEAENSPLHFGNGTRLTVT.

The chain recombines TRBV5-5 with TRBJ2-5; 9 bases are shared with TRBD2. CDR3 length equals 15 residues. V shed 1 base and J 5 bases; nucleotides not matched to a gene: 6. CDR1 is SGHKS and CDR2 is YYEKEE in the germline V gene (reference sequence). In DNA form, the CDR3 reads TGTGCCAGCAGCTTGACGCGGGAGGGGGGGGAGACCCAGTACTTC. Translated: CASSLTREGGETQYF. Full variable domain (outside the CDR3, taken from reference TRBV5-5 and TRBJ2-5): DAGVTQSPTHLIKTRGQQVTLRCSPISGHKSVSWYQQVLGQGPQFIFQYYEKEERGRGNFPDRFSARQFPNYSSELNVNALLLGDSALYLCASSLTREGGETQYFGPGTRLLVL.

The genes are TRBV27 and TRBJ2-1, with a tentative D call TRBD2 (5 bases). This CDR3 spans 13 amino acids. V was cut by 6 bases and J by 5 bases, with 11 bases left in between. Germline assignment: CDR1 MNHEY and CDR2 SMNVEV (reference sequence). The CDR3 sequence is CASRPQRNNEQFF. CDR3 DNA: TGTGCCAGCAGGCCCCAGCGGAACAATGAGCAGTTCTTC.

This clone was seen more than once but under ten times. CDR3 nucleotide sequence: TGTGCCAGCAGCTTAGTCGGACAGGGGGGGTATGGCTACACCTTC. Its translation: CASSLVGQGGYGYTF. The chain is built from TRBV7-9 and TRBJ1-2; 10 nucleotides match TRBD1. This CDR3 region has 15 residues. The junction had 4 bases not matched to a gene; V was cut back by 1 base and J by 5 bases. Germline lookup yields CDR1 SEHNR and CDR2 FQNEAQ (reference sequence).

The J gene is TRBJ2-5, the V gene TRBV7-9; D may be TRBD1 (6 bases). Germline CDR1 SEHNR, CDR2 FQNEAQ (reference sequence). V was cut by 6 bases and J by 1 base, with 15 bases left in between. This CDR3 is built from 15 residues. CDR3 region: CASSIRGRGQETQYF. Written as DNA, the CDR3 is TGTGCCAGCAGTATAAGGGGCAGGGGCCAAGAGACCCAGTACTTC.

A few counts support this clone. J is TRBJ2-3 and V is TRBV19; possible D gene TRBD2, 5 bases. The CDR3 runs to 13 residues. Germline V gene sequence: CDR1 LNHDA, CDR2 SQIVND (reference sequence). V was pared by 8 bases and J by 4 bases, with 13 bases between. The CDR3 sequence: CASGEGGADTQYF. Here the CDR3 DNA reads TGTGCCAGTGGAGAAGGAGGAGCAGATACGCAGTATTTT.

The V call is TRBV5-8, the J call TRBJ2-7, with D unresolved. CDR3 size: 12 residues. With 0 bases removed from V and 7 bases from J, the gap between germline ends came to 8 bases. Germline V gene lookup returns CDR1 SGHTS and CDR2 YDEGEE. The CDR3 here is CASSLAPVEQYF. In DNA form, the CDR3 reads TGTGCCAGCAGCTTGGCCCCAGTAGAGCAGTACTTC.

The V and J genes are TRBV11-3 and TRBJ2-5; D perhaps matches TRBD2 (5 bases). Trimming took off 0 bases at V and 14 bases at J, with 13 bases between the two ends. Per the germline V gene, CDR1 is SGHNT and CDR2 is YENEEA. CDR3 length: 12 amino acids. This chain's CDR3 is CASSLEAGRRYF. The CDR3 DNA follows: TGTGCCAGCAGCTTAGAGGCGGGTCGGCGATACTTC.

The genes are TRBV10-2 and TRBJ1-2, with D possibly TRBD1 on 6 matching bases. V was cut by 6 bases and J by 1 base, with 12 bases left in between. The germline V gene encodes CDR1 WSHSY and CDR2 SAAADI. The length of the CDR3 is 14 residues. The CDR3 sequence: CASSPDSGNYGYTF. The CDR3, as DNA: TGCGCCAGCAGCCCGGACAGCGGTAACTATGGCTACACCTTC.

The rearrangement links TRBV6-5 to TRBJ2-1; the match to TRBD2 covers 13 bases. CDR1 and CDR2 (germline): MNHEY, SVGAGI. The CDR3 extends over 15 amino acids. V lost 5 bases to trimming and J lost 6 bases; unmatched junction nucleotides: 4. The CDR3 sequence is CASSRTSGGSNEQFF. CDR3 DNA: TGTGCCAGCAGTCGGACTAGCGGGGGATCCAATGAGCAGTTCTTC.

The chain uses TRBV2 and TRBJ1-5, with D unclear. The CDR3 is 12 residues long. Germline V gene lookup returns CDR1 SNHLY and CDR2 FYNNEI. The germline V and J ends were trimmed by 3 bases and 11 bases, with 11 bases remaining between them. DNA for the CDR3: TGTGCCAGCAGTGAGGGTGAGGTGGCCCAGCATTTT. Its translation: CASSEGEVAQHF.

The chain has TRBV12-5 and TRBJ2-1; 11 bases are shared with TRBD2. The ends lost 3 bases at V and 12 bases at J; junction bases unmatched: 1. Germline assignment: CDR1 LGHNT and CDR2 FRNRAP. The CDR3 sequence is 12 residues long. CDR3 protein: CASGFGTSGQFF. The CDR3 DNA sequence: TGTGCTAGTGGTTTTGGGACTAGCGGGCAGTTCTTC.

The chain links TRBV3-1 (or the pseudogene TRBV3-2) to TRBJ1-1; possibly TRBD1 for D (5 bases). V lost 5 bases and J lost 4, with 17 bases in between. Germline CDR1 and CDR2: LGHDT and YNNKEL (reference sequence). CDR3 length: 15 residues. CDR3 in amino acids: CASSIGASWVTEAFF. CDR3 coding DNA: TGTGCCAGCAGCATAGGGGCGAGTTGGGTCACTGAAGCTTTCTTT.

As for this clone: Germline and junction disagree at one end, which may indicate a read error. This sequence joins TRBV7-7 and TRBJ2-1, with 14 bases aligning to TRBD2. The CDR3 is 16 residues long. Germline lookup yields CDR1 SSHAT and CDR2 FNYEAQ (reference sequence). CDR3 in DNA: TGTGCTAGCAGCCCCTCCGGGACTAGCGGGAGTACTGAGCAGTTCTTC. Protein product: CASSPSGTSGSTEQFF.

The chain links TRBV19 to TRBJ2-4; maybe TRBD1 (5 bases). Germline values: CDR1 LNHDA, CDR2 SQIVND (reference sequence). Deletions cut 2 bases from V and 7 bases from J, with 18 bases between. The CDR3 contains 16 residues. CDR3: CASSIRTQGGGNIQYF. In DNA, the CDR3 is TGTGCCAGTAGTATACGGACCCAGGGTGGTGGGAACATTCAGTACTTC.

CDR3 DNA: TGTGCCAGCAGCCCGGACAGGGGCACAGATACGCAGTATTTT. This codes for CASSPDRGTDTQYF. The chain couples TRBV11-3 to TRBJ2-3, with 8 bases that match TRBD1. The J segment lost 1 base and the V segment lost 5 bases, leaving 2 bases of the junction unmatched. The germline gives CDR1 SGHNT, CDR2 YENEEA. CDR3 length: 14 residues.

V gene TRBV11-2 combines with J gene TRBJ2-1; possibly TRBD2 for D (6 bases). The CDR3 spans 16 residues. V lost 1 base, J lost 2 bases, and 12 bases lay in between. The germline CDR1 and CDR2 sequences are SGHAT and FQNNGV. Here the CDR3 reads CASSLVSGGTYNEQFF. Written as DNA, the CDR3 is TGTGCCAGCAGCTTAGTATCGGGCGGGACCTACAATGAGCAGTTCTTC.

The rearrangement links TRBV12-3 or TRBV12-4 to TRBJ1-1; D is possibly TRBD1 (5 bases). V was shortened by 5 bases and J by 5 bases, with 12 bases between the two germline ends. The CDR3 contains 13 residues. The CDR3 region is CASSLERGTEAFF. The CDR3 DNA reads TGTGCCAGCAGTCTGGAACGGGGGACTGAAGCTTTCTTT.

The J gene is TRBJ2-7, the V gene TRBV13; 13 positions agree with TRBD2. The length of the CDR3 is 17 residues. Germline-derived CDR1 and CDR2 are PRHDT and FYEKMQ (reference sequence). After removal of 5 bases from V and 7 bases from J, the junction contained 14 bases not matched to a gene. DNA for the CDR3: TGTGCCAGCAGCCCAAGACTAGCGGGAGGCCTCCTCGGTGAGCAGTACTTC. Its protein product is CASSPRLAGGLLGEQYF.